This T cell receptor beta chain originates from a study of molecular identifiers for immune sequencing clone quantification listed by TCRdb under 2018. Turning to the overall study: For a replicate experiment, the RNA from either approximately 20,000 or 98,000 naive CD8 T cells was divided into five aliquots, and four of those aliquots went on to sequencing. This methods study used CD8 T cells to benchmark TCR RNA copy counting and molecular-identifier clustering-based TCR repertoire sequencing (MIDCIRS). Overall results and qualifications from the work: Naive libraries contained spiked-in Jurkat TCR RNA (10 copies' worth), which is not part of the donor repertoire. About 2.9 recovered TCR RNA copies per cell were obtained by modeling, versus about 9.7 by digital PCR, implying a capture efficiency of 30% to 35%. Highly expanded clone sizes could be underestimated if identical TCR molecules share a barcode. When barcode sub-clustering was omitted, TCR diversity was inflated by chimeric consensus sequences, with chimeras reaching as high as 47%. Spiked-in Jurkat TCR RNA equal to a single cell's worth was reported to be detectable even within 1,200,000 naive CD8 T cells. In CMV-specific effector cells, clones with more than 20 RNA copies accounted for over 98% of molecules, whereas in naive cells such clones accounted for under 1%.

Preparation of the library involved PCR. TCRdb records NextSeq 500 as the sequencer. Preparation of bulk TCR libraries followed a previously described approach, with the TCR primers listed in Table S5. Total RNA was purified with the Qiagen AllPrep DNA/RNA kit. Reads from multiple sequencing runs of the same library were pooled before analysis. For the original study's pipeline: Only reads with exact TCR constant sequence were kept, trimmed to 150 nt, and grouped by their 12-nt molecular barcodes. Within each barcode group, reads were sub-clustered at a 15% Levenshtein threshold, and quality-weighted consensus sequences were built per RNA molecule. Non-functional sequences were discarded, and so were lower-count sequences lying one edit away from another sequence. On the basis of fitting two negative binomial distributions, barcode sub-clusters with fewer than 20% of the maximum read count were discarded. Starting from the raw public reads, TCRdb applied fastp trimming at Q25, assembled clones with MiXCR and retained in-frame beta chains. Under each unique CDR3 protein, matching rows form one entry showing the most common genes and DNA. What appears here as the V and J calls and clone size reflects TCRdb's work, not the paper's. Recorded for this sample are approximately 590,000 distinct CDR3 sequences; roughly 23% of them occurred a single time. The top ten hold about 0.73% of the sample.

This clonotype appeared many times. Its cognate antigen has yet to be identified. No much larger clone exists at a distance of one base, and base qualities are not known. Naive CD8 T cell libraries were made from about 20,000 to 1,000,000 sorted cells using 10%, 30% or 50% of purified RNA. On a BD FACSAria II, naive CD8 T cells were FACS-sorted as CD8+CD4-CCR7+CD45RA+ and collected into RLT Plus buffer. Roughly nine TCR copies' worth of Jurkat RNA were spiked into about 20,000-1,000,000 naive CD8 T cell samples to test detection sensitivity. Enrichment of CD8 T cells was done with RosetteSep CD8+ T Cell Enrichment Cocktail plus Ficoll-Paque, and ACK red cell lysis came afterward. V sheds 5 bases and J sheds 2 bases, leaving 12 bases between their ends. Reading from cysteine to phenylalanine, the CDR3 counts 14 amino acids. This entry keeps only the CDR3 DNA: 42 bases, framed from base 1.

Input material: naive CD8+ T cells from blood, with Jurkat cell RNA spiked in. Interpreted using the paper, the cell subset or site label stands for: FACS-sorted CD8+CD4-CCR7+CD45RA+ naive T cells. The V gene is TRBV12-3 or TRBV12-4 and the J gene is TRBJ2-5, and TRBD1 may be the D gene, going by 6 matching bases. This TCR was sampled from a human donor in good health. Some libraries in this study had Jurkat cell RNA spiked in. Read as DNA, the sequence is TGTGCCAGCAGTCCCGGGACAACACAAGAGACCCAGTACTTC. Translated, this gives CASSPGTTQETQYF.